This T cell receptor (beta chain) was sequenced in a study of CD8 T cells in Susac syndrome. Background on the study: Patients with Susac syndrome were therapy-naive, on corticosteroids, or on intravenous immunoglobulin alone at the time that blood was drawn.

Study results and caveats: Total CD8+ and CD8+ TEMRA repertoires contained sixteen and five Susac-specific public clones, respectively. In TEMRA cells and active patients, CD8+ clonal expansion in Susac reached its peak.

After extraction with the RNeasy kit, roughly 0.5 to 1 ug of the RNA was reverse transcribed using random hexamers. Multiplex PCR with immunoSEQ amplified the TCR beta CDR3 across 54 Vbeta and 13 Jbeta. TCRdb used MiXCR to reprocess the immunoSEQ multiplex PCR reads, holding one entry per CDR3 protein. The sample gives about 120,000 distinct CDR3 sequences, around 94% of which show up once; 0.21% is in the top ten. This CDR3 comprises 16 residues. V shed 3 bases and J shed 0 bases, with 12 bases lying between them. Germline CDR1 is MNHEY and CDR2 is SMNVEV (reference sequence). Concerning this clonotype itself: Its antigen remains unidentified.

This sequence joins TRBV27 and TRBJ1-5; TRBD1 is a possible D gene (5 bases). The clonotype originates from a human donor with Susac syndrome. Sequencing input: CD8+ T cells from PBMCs. CDR3 DNA sequence: TGTGCCAGCAGTTTGCAGGGAGGCTATAGCAATCAGCCCCAGCATTTT. Protein product: CASSLQGGYSNQPQHF.